Below, 20 T cell receptor beta chains from the same sample are listed, as sequenced in a study of cytomegalovirus exposure and HLA in healthy donors. The PCR ran on 60 Vbeta and 13 Jbeta primers. Clones were sequenced by immunoSEQ multiplex PCR, and TCRdb holds only the in-frame ones, with some missing. The sample holds under 200,000 clones, roughly 77% seen once. Material: PBMCs. These TCRs come from a man aged 50 to 59 in good health and CMV-seropositive.

The sample holds one count of this clone. V and J are TRBV4-3 and TRBJ1-1; no clear D gene. V lost 0 bases and J 2 bases, leaving 19 bases between the germline ends. The CDR3 length is 18 residues. The germline CDR1 and CDR2 sequences are LGHNA and YSLEER. CDR3 in amino acids: CASSQDFVTASFNTEAFF. CDR3 DNA: TGCGCCAGCAGCCAAGATTTCGTTACAGCCTCCTTTAACACTGAAGCTTTCTTT.

The chain employs TRBV29-1 and TRBJ2-2, with TRBD1 matching over 7 bases. The germline gives CDR1 SQVTM, CDR2 ANQGSEA. The CDR3 spans 16 residues. The V segment lost 1 base and the J segment 8 bases; nucleotides outside the gene matches: 13. The CDR3 loop is CSVEARQGLSLGELFF. CDR3 sequence (DNA): TGCAGCGTTGAAGCAAGACAGGGTCTCTCTCTGGGGGAGCTGTTTTTT.

The chain joins TRBV28 to TRBJ2-3; D is undetermined. Germline CDR1 MDHEN, CDR2 SYDVKM. CDR3 length: 14 amino acids. The V gene lost 3 bases and the J gene lost 2 bases, with 9 bases spanning the gap. CDR3 nucleotide sequence: TGTGCCAGCAGTTTGGGCACATACACAGATACGCAGTATTTT. Its translation: CASSLGTYTDTQYF.

The chain carries TRBV9 and TRBJ2-1; tentative D call: TRBD1 (5 bases). CDR1 is SGDLS and CDR2 is YYNGEE in the germline V gene. This CDR3 contains 13 residues. V shed 0 bases and J shed 10 bases, with 11 bases lying between them. This CDR3 reads CASSVAPNREQFF. The CDR3 DNA reads TGTGCCAGCAGCGTAGCTCCTAACAGGGAGCAGTTCTTC.

The chain uses TRBV5-1 and TRBJ2-1, with D perhaps TRBD1 (6 bases). Trimming pared 0 bases from V and 4 bases from J, leaving 11 bases between. The CDR3 contains 15 residues. Germline V CDR1 and CDR2: SGHRS, YFSETQ. Here the CDR3 reads CASSLDGRGYNEQFF. For the CDR3, the DNA is TGCGCCAGCAGCTTGGACGGCAGGGGATACAATGAGCAGTTCTTC. Variable domain in full (rest from reference TRBV5-1 and TRBJ2-1): KAGVTQTPRYLIKTRGQQVTLSCSPISGHRSVSWYQQTPGQGLQFLFEYFSETQRNKGNFPGRFSGRQFSNSRSEMNVSTLELGDSALYLCASSLDGRGYNEQFFGPGTRLTVL.

The CDR3 is CASSQASPGREAFF. The DNA of the CDR3 is TGCGCCAGCAGCCAAGCTAGTCCTGGGAGGGAAGCTTTCTTT. The chain is built from TRBV4-1 and TRBJ1-1; D is unclear. Trimming shortened V by 1 base and J by 8 bases, and 14 bases separated the two germline ends. The CDR3 sequence is 14 residues long. Germline V gene lookup returns CDR1 MGHRA and CDR2 YSYEKL.

The gene calls are TRBV7-8 and TRBJ2-1; the match to TRBD2 covers 8 bases. The CDR3 loop spans 16 amino acids. Germline V gene lookup returns CDR1 SGHVS and CDR2 FQNEAQ. V was clipped by 2 bases and J by 4 bases; unmatched bases: 7. The CDR3 DNA sequence: TGTGCCAGCAGCTTAATGGGCGGGGGGCTATACAATGAGCAGTTCTTC. It codes for CASSLMGGGLYNEQFF.

This clone was detected a few times. The chain uses TRBV6-6 and TRBJ2-3; 11 bases are a match to TRBD2. CDR3 length: 16 residues. Germline V gene sequence: CDR1 MNHNY, CDR2 SVGAGI (reference sequence). The J segment lost 2 bases and the V segment lost 6 bases, leaving 7 bases of the junction unmatched. CDR3 sequence (DNA): TGTGCCAGCAGGTCAATAGCGGGGGGGCTCACAGATACGCAGTATTTT. This gives the protein CASRSIAGGLTDTQYF.

For this clone: The junction does not match germline at one end; this may be a read error. V and J are TRBV6-5 and TRBJ2-3; D might be TRBD1 (6 bases). Germline V CDR1 and CDR2: MNHEY, SVGAGI. This CDR3 has 14 residues. CDR3 amino acids: CASSDSGQTDTQYF. The CDR3 DNA sequence: TGTGCCAGCAGTGACTCAGGACAGACAGATACGCAGTATTTT.

The V call is TRBV5-1, the J call TRBJ2-3, with D perhaps matching TRBD1 (5 bases). The ends were cut back, 5 bases at V and 4 bases at J, with 11 bases in the middle. This CDR3 comprises 13 residues. CDR1 and CDR2 from the germline V gene are SGHRS and YFSETQ. The CDR3 DNA is TGCGCCAGCAGTGTCAGGGTAGCAGATACGCAGTATTTT. Translating it yields CASSVRVADTQYF.

The chain is built from TRBV7-2 and TRBJ2-1, with a possible D match to TRBD1 (6 bases). This CDR3 contains 15 residues. Deletions cut 0 bases from V and 4 bases from J, with 10 bases between. Germline values: CDR1 SGHTA, CDR2 FQGNSA. The CDR3 DNA follows: TGTGCCAGCAGCTTAGCGGCCAGGGGTTACAATGAGCAGTTCTTC. This translates into CASSLAARGYNEQFF. The full variable domain, rest sourced from reference TRBV7-2 and TRBJ2-1, is GAGVSQSPSNKVTEKGKDVELRCDPISGHTALYWYRQSLGQGLEFLIYFQGNSAPDKSGLPSDRFSAERTGGSVSTLTIQRTQQEDSAVYLCASSLAARGYNEQFFGPGTRLTVL.

The J gene is TRBJ1-2, the V gene TRBV9; D uncertain. Germline V lookup: CDR1 SGDLS, CDR2 YYNGEE. The CDR3 totals 14 residues. Trimming shortened V by 4 bases and J by 1 base, and 11 bases separated the two germline ends. This CDR3 reads CASSYRDVNYGYTF. CDR3 DNA: TGTGCCAGCAGCTACCGGGATGTTAACTATGGCTACACCTTC.

Turning to this clone: Other DNA sequences from this sample encode an identical CDR3 as well. The rearrangement joins TRBV5-1 to TRBJ1-2, with TRBD1 as a possible D gene (5 bases). Looked up from germline, CDR1 is SGHRS and CDR2 is YFSETQ. CDR3 length equals 13 residues. V dropped 0 bases and J dropped 2 bases, with 5 bases sitting between them. CDR3 sequence reads: CASSLGQNYGYTF. CDR3 coding DNA: TGCGCCAGCAGCTTGGGACAGAACTATGGCTACACCTTC.

The chain uses TRBV7-2 and TRBJ1-2; D gene ambiguous. V was cut by 3 bases and J by 8 bases, with 16 bases left in between. Germline CDR1 reads SGHTA; CDR2 reads FQGNSA. CDR3 length: 14 residues. CDR3 protein: CASSFGEERRGYTF. The CDR3 DNA sequence: TGTGCCAGCAGCTTCGGTGAGGAGAGGAGGGGCTACACCTTC.

The V call is TRBV2, the J call TRBJ1-1; weak D call: TRBD1 (6 bases). This CDR3 comprises 14 residues. Trimming took off 2 bases at V and 11 bases at J, with 18 bases between the two ends. Germline CDR1 reads SNHLY; CDR2 reads FYNNEI. CDR3 nucleotides: TGTGCCAGCAGTGAACAAGCAGGGGCGTCGGAGGCTTTCTTT. Protein sequence: CASSEQAGASEAFF.

This clone turned up a few times. The rearrangement links TRBV7-2 to TRBJ1-1; D is possibly TRBD1 (5 bases). The CDR3 extends over 16 amino acids. The germline gives CDR1 SGHTA, CDR2 FQGNSA. V lost 3 bases to trimming and J lost 1 base, with 15 bases between them. As DNA, the CDR3 is TGTGCCAGCAGCTTCTTCTACGGGGGGGAGAACACTGAAGCTTTCTTT. As protein: CASSFFYGGENTEAFF.

The chain employs TRBV4-3 and TRBJ2-1; 9 nucleotides agree with TRBD1. V lost 2 bases and J lost 7; bases outside the gene matches: 6. The CDR3 runs 15 residues. The V gene's germline CDR1 is LGHNA and CDR2 YSLEER. DNA of the CDR3: TGCGCCAGCAGCCAATTGGGGACAGGGTGGAATGAGCAGTTCTTC. Translated: CASSQLGTGWNEQFF.

This clone was picked up one time. This sequence joins TRBV9 and TRBJ1-3; D unresolved. The V gene's germline CDR1 is SGDLS and CDR2 YYNGEE. This CDR3 region has 14 residues. V lost 1 base and J lost 3, with 8 bases in between. The CDR3 loop reads CASSVRTVGNTIYF. DNA of the CDR3: TGTGCCAGCAGCGTACGGACTGTTGGAAACACCATATATTTT. Full variable domain (rest looked up from reference TRBV9 and TRBJ1-3): DSGVTQTPKHLITATGQRVTLRCSPRSGDLSVYWYQQSLDQGLQFLIQYYNGEERAKGNILERFSAQQFPDLHSELNLSSLELGDSALYFCASSVRTVGNTIYFGEGSWLTVV.

This clone was observed a handful of times. The chain has TRBV5-1 and TRBJ2-5; TRBD1 is a possible D gene (5 bases). CDR3 length: 13 amino acids. The ends were cut back, 7 bases at V and 5 bases at J, with 15 bases in the middle. Germline V lookup: CDR1 SGHRS, CDR2 YFSETQ. CDR3 amino acids: CASGSQVGETQYF. The CDR3 bases are TGCGCCAGCGGGTCACAGGTTGGGGAGACCCAGTACTTC.

The rearrangement joins TRBV7-9 to TRBJ1-4; 8 bases fit TRBD1. CDR3 length: 16 amino acids. Germline lookup yields CDR1 SEHNR and CDR2 FQNEAQ (reference sequence). Unmatched junction bases numbered 5, after V lost 0 bases and J lost 5 bases. CDR3 sequence: CASSLARDRLNEKLFF. CDR3 bases: TGTGCCAGCAGCTTAGCCCGGGACAGGTTAAATGAAAAACTGTTTTTT.